This T cell receptor beta chain stems from a study of beta chain features in type 1 diabetes. Across the study: Cell yields, age and gender were similar between patients and healthy donors.

Study outcomes and limitations: More deletions and fewer insertions at VDJ junctions were seen in type 1 diabetes patients.

This clone occurred a few times. What it recognizes is unknown. Expressed TCRB transcripts got sequenced, as all isolated RNA was reverse transcribed. Data came from immunoSEQ multiplex PCR; TCRdb stores just in-frame clones and leaves some out. The sample consists of under 450,000 clones, less than 15% of them appearing once. The germline V and J ends were trimmed by 4 bases and 6 bases, with 11 bases remaining between them. Germline V CDR1 and CDR2: SGHRS, YFSETQ. The CDR3 extends over 13 amino acids. Sorting of CD4+ naive, central memory, regulatory and stem cell-like memory cells was performed via CD45RO/CCR7/CD25/CD127/CD95/CD27.

The chain employs TRBV5-1 and TRBJ2-1, with a weak D call TRBD2 (5 bases). Sequenced: naive CD4+ T cells from blood. The TCR sequence derives from a woman aged 18-30 years in good health. CDR3 region: CASSATRGNEQFF. CDR3 in DNA: TGCGCCAGCAGCGCGACCCGGGGCAATGAGCAGTTCTTC.